Listed below are T cell receptor beta chains from one sample, sequenced in a study of Ad26.COV2.S vaccination and SARS-CoV-2 variants. Generated by immunoSEQ multiplex PCR, the TCRdb table keeps only in-frame clones and is missing some. This sample yields approximately 350,000 clones, of which 80% to 90% are seen a single time; about 7.4% belongs to the top ten. The sample was peripheral blood, taken in a trial of Ad26.COV2.S vaccine versus placebo. The receptors were gathered from a person between 18 and 65 years old who received the Ad26.COV2.S COVID-19 vaccine or a placebo. Each CDR3 is given with its conserved first and last residue. D genes are given only for firm matches. Expanded clones are given a class, and other clones once, few, many or no size at all.

j_call | cdr3_length | d_call | v_call | clone_size | cdr3_nt | cdr3_aa
TRBJ1-1 | 15 | NA | TRBV2 | NA | TGTGCCAGCAGTGACTCGGGGGTAGGGGCCACTGAAGCTTTCTTT | CASSDSGVGATEAFF
TRBJ1-5 | 16 | TRBD1 | TRBV4-1 | NA | TGCGCCAGCAGCCAAAGAGCGGACAGGGGCAATCAGCCCCAGCATTTT | CASSQRADRGNQPQHF
TRBJ2-7 | 11 | NA | TRBV6-5 | NA | TGTGCTACCGGTCGGGGGTACGAGCAGTACTTC | CATGRGYEQYF
TRBJ1-2 | 12 | NA | TRBV6-1 | NA | TGTGCCAGCAGTGAAGGATACTATGGCTACACCTTC | CASSEGYYGYTF
TRBJ2-5 | 14 | NA | TRBV5-4 | NA | TGTGCCAGCAGCTTGCAGGGAGGTAGGGAGACCCAGTACTTC | CASSLQGGRETQYF
TRBJ2-7 | 15 | NA | TRBV5-5 | once | TGTGCCAGCAGCTTAGGGCCCGGCCGGGCCTACGAGCAGTACTTC | CASSLGPGRAYEQYF
TRBJ2-2 | 14 | TRBD2 | TRBV4-1 | NA | TGCGCCAGCAGTGGAGCTAGCGGGACCGGGGAGCTGTTTTTT | CASSGASGTGELFF
TRBJ2-7 | 13 | NA | TRBV30 | NA | TGTGCCTGGAGTCGGAAGGGAAATTACGAGCAGTACTTC | CAWSRKGNYEQYF
TRBJ1-5 | 14 | NA | TRBV2 | once | TGTGCCACCGCCCCCCAGCCTAGCAATCAGCCCCAGCATTTT | CATAPQPSNQPQHF
TRBJ1-4 | 15 | TRBD1 | TRBV4-3 | NA | TGCGCCAGCAGCCGTGAGACAGGGTTTGAAGAAAAACTGTTTTTT | CASSRETGFEEKLFF
TRBJ1-2 | 15 | TRBD1 | TRBV7-2 | NA | TGTGCCAGCAGCTACCCTGGACAGGGGAACTATGGCTACACCTTC | CASSYPGQGNYGYTF
TRBJ2-3 | 11 | NA | TRBV20-1 | NA | TGCAGTGCTAGGTTTTCTGATACGCAGTATTTT | CSARFSDTQYF
TRBJ2-3 | 15 | NA | TRBV10-2 | once | TGCGCCAGCAAATTAGGGGGGGGGCACACAGATACGCAGTATTTT | CASKLGGGHTDTQYF
TRBJ2-3 | 14 | NA | TRBV5-1 | few | TGCGCCAGCAGAAGGGGCGGGGGCGCAGATACGCAGTATTTT | CASRRGGGADTQYF
TRBJ1-1 | 16 | NA | TRBV12-2 | NA | TGTGCAAGTCGCTTAGCGACCTCTTGGCGGCCCACTGAAGCTTTCTTT | CASRLATSWRPTEAFF
TRBJ2-1 | 18 | TRBD2 | TRBV18 | once | TGTGCCAGCTCACCCGCCATACTCAGCGGGGGGGGCTACAATGAGCAGTTCTTC | CASSPAILSGGGYNEQFF
TRBJ2-7 | 13 | NA | TRBV7-2 | NA | TGTGCCAGCAGCTTGACCTTAACCTACGAGCAGTACTTC | CASSLTLTYEQYF
TRBJ1-4 | 14 | NA | TRBV5-1 | NA | TGCGCCAGCAGCTTCCAGGACAAGAATGAAAAACTGTTTTTT | CASSFQDKNEKLFF
TRBJ2-7 | 13 | NA | TRBV4-1 | few | TGCGCCAGCAGCCAAGCGCCTCCCTACGAGCAGTACTTC | CASSQAPPYEQYF
TRBJ1-4 | 16 | TRBD1 | TRBV24-1 | NA | TGTGCCACCAGTGATTCATCCTCGACAGGGTACGAAAAACTGTTTTTT | CATSDSSSTGYEKLFF
TRBJ1-5 | 14 | NA | TRBV6-5 | once | TGTGCCAGCATAATAAGGGGGGGAAATCAGCCCCAGCATTTT | CASIIRGGNQPQHF
TRBJ1-2 | 19 | NA | TRBV5-3 | NA | TGTGCCAGAAGCTCCCCGCAGGGTGAGGACAGCGACTTTTGGAATGGCTACACCTTC | CARSSPQGEDSDFWNGYTF
TRBJ1-5 | 15 | NA | TRBV28 | NA | TGTGCCAGCAGTTTCCCGGGGGCTGGCAATCAGCCCCAGCATTTT | CASSFPGAGNQPQHF
TRBJ2-2 | 16 | NA | TRBV24-1 | once | TGTGCCACCAGTGATTTAGGACGGACGAACACCGGGGAGCTGTTTTTT | CATSDLGRTNTGELFF
TRBJ2-7 | 13 | NA | TRBV5-1 | many | TGCGCCAGCAGCTTGGCTGGGGGCTCCGAGCAGTACTTC | CASSLAGGSEQYF
TRBJ1-1 | 15 | NA | TRBV11-1 | few | TGTGCCAGCAGCTTAGCCCAGGGAATGGACACTGAAGCTTTCTTT | CASSLAQGMDTEAFF
TRBJ1-5 | 13 | NA | TRBV6-2/TRBV6-3 | NA | TGTGCCAGCAGTTTTAGTCGGGCCCAGCCCCAGCATTTT | CASSFSRAQPQHF
TRBJ1-2 | 12 | NA | TRBV7-2 | NA | TGTGCCAGCAGCTTACCCGGCTATGGCTACACCTTC | CASSLPGYGYTF
TRBJ2-1 | 12 | TRBD2 | TRBV30 | NA | TGTGCCTGGAGCTGGACTAGCAATGAGCAGTTCTTC | CAWSWTSNEQFF
TRBJ1-5 | 13 | NA | TRBV4-1 | NA | TGCGCCAGCAGCCAGGCGGTTGATCAGCCCCAGCATTTT | CASSQAVDQPQHF
TRBJ1-3 | 16 | TRBD1 | TRBV4-2 | few | TGTGCCAGCAGCCAAGCCAACAGGGGTTCAGGAAACACCATATATTTT | CASSQANRGSGNTIYF
TRBJ1-4 | 13 | TRBD1 | TRBV7-9 | few | TGTGCCGCCGAGACAGGGATTGATGAAAAACTGTTTTTT | CAAETGIDEKLFF
TRBJ2-7 | 13 | TRBD1 | TRBV13 | NA | TGTGCCAGCAGACGACAGGGGGTAAACGAGCAGTACTTC | CASRRQGVNEQYF
TRBJ2-1 | 15 | TRBD1 | TRBV27 | NA | TGTGCCAGCTGGAGAAGGGGGACAGGCGACAATGAGCAGTTCTTC | CASWRRGTGDNEQFF
TRBJ1-1 | 13 | NA | TRBV6-6 | NA | TGTGCCAGCAGTAAGGACTCTAAGACTGAAGCTTTCTTT | CASSKDSKTEAFF
TRBJ1-4 | 15 | NA | TRBV24-1 | NA | TGTGCCACCAGTGATACCCGTCGGGGGGGTGAAAAACTGTTTTTT | CATSDTRRGGEKLFF
TRBJ2-1 | 15 | NA | TRBV4-2 | NA | TGTGCCAGCACCCCCCTCAGCGGCTCCTACAATGAGCAGTTCTTC | CASTPLSGSYNEQFF
TRBJ1-5 | 14 | NA | TRBV5-1 | NA | TGCGCCAGCAGCGCGGGGGGGAGCAATCAGCCCCAGCATTTT | CASSAGGSNQPQHF
TRBJ1-2 | 14 | NA | TRBV5-4 | NA | TGTGCCAGCAGGAAAGGGGGTGCTAACTATGGCTACACCTTC | CASRKGGANYGYTF
TRBJ1-1 | 15 | NA | TRBV5-1 | NA | TGCGCCAGCAGCTTGGTGGCGGGGGCGAGCACTGAAGCTTTCTTT | CASSLVAGASTEAFF
TRBJ2-1 | 10 | NA | TRBV29-1 | NA | TGCAGCGTTGGTTTAGATGAGCAGTTCTTC | CSVGLDEQFF
TRBJ2-1 | 13 | TRBD1 | TRBV6-5 | once | TGTGCCAGCAAATTTCGACAGGGTCTGGAGCAGTTCTTC | CASKFRQGLEQFF
TRBJ2-3 | 13 | TRBD1 | TRBV27 | NA | TGTGCCAGCAGGACAGGGTCTTTAGATACGCAGTATTTT | CASRTGSLDTQYF